This entry lists 20 T cell receptor beta chains sequenced from one sample in a study of OX40 agonist ivuxolimab in advanced cancers. The data were produced by immunoSEQ multiplex PCR, yet TCRdb's version contains in-frame clones alone and is incomplete. Of 86,000 or so clones in the sample, roughly nine tenths were seen once. Sequences were derived from CD4+ or CD8+ T cells sorted from blood, sampled in a trial of the OX40 agonist ivuxolimab. Receptors were obtained from an adult with an advanced solid tumor such as melanoma, head and neck, liver or kidney cancer.

This chain uses TRBV5-1 with TRBJ2-1; 8 nucleotides agree with TRBD1. This CDR3 is 16 amino acids long. V shed 4 bases and J 0 bases; nucleotides not matched to a gene: 6. Germline V gives CDR1 SGHRS, CDR2 YFSETQ. CDR3 DNA sequence: TGCGCCAGCAGCGTGGACAGGGCCAGCTCCTACAATGAGCAGTTCTTC. This encodes CASSVDRASSYNEQFF. Filled out from reference TRBV5-1 and TRBJ2-1, the complete variable domain reads KAGVTQTPRYLIKTRGQQVTLSCSPISGHRSVSWYQQTPGQGLQFLFEYFSETQRNKGNFPGRFSGRQFSNSRSEMNVSTLELGDSALYLCASSVDRASSYNEQFFGPGTRLTVL.

The chain employs TRBV7-6 and TRBJ2-3, with 12 bases aligning to TRBD2. This CDR3 spans 18 amino acids. Germline V CDR1 and CDR2: SGHVS, FNYEAQ. J lost 4 bases, V lost 0 bases, and 8 bases had no gene match. The CDR3 is CASSLAVTSGRDSDTQYF. The CDR3 DNA reads TGTGCCAGCAGCTTAGCGGTGACTAGCGGGAGAGACTCAGATACGCAGTATTTT. The full variable domain, rest sourced from reference TRBV7-6 and TRBJ2-3, is GAGVSQSPRYKVTKRGQDVALRCDPISGHVSLYWYRQALGQGPEFLTYFNYEAQQDKSGLPNDRFSAERPEGSISTLTIQRTEQRDSAMYRCASSLAVTSGRDSDTQYFGPGTRLTVL.

V and J are TRBV5-1 and TRBJ1-2; D is ambiguous. Per germline, CDR1 SGHRS and CDR2 YFSETQ. V shed 0 bases and J shed 5 bases, with 8 bases lying between them. CDR3 length: 13 residues. The CDR3 sequence is CASSLVSPYGYTF. The CDR3 nucleotides read TGCGCCAGCAGCTTGGTGTCGCCGTATGGCTACACCTTC.

The J gene is TRBJ2-7, the V gene TRBV18, with TRBD1 as a possible D gene (6 bases). CDR3 size: 13 residues. The germline CDR1 and CDR2 sequences are KGHSH and LQKENI. V gave up 6 bases and J gave up 3 bases, with 12 bases separating them. CDR3 amino acids: CASSTNRVYEQYF. In DNA form, the CDR3 reads TGTGCCAGCTCGACGAACAGGGTCTACGAGCAGTACTTC. The complete variable domain, with remaining parts taken from reference TRBV18 and TRBJ2-7, reads NAGVMQNPRHLVRRRGQEARLRCSPMKGHSHVYWYRQLPEEGLKFMVYLQKENIIDESGMPKERFSAEFPKEGPSILRIQQVVRGDSAAYFCASSTNRVYEQYFGPGTRLTVT.

The V and J genes are TRBV5-1 and TRBJ1-3; 8 bases line up with TRBD1. The germline gives CDR1 SGHRS, CDR2 YFSETQ. This CDR3 has 17 amino acids. The ends lost 0 bases at V and 3 bases at J; junction bases unmatched: 8. The CDR3 sequence is CASSLVAGGEGGNTIYF. The CDR3, as DNA: TGCGCCAGCAGCTTGGTCGCAGGGGGCGAAGGTGGAAACACCATATATTTT.

The chain has TRBV7-2 and TRBJ2-1; D may be TRBD1 or TRBD2 (6 bases each). Trimming stripped 0 bases from V and 0 bases from J, with 12 bases between. CDR1 and CDR2 (germline): SGHTA, FQGNSA. This CDR3 is 17 amino acids long. The CDR3 DNA follows: TGTGCCAGCAGCTTAGCGGGGGGCGCCTCCTCCTACAATGAGCAGTTCTTC. This encodes CASSLAGGASSYNEQFF.

The CDR3 sequence: CASSSGALQETQYF. CDR3 in DNA: TGCGCCAGCAGCTCGGGGGCGCTACAAGAGACCCAGTACTTC. The chain is built from TRBV5-1 and TRBJ2-5, with D tentatively TRBD1 or TRBD2 (6 bases each). Deletions cut 3 bases from V and 2 bases from J, with 11 bases between. The CDR3 loop spans 14 amino acids. CDR1 is SGHRS, CDR2 YFSETQ, per germline.

The V call is TRBV6-1, the J call TRBJ1-6; 8 bases align to TRBD1. From germline, CDR1 is MNHNS and CDR2 SASEGT. V lost 8 bases to trimming and J lost 9 bases; unmatched junction nucleotides: 6. The CDR3 consists of 13 residues. Here the CDR3 reads CASRGQGSSPLHF. The CDR3 DNA follows: TGTGCCAGCCGCGGACAGGGAAGTTCACCCCTCCACTTT.

The gene calls are TRBV28 and TRBJ2-5; 10 bases are shared with TRBD1. Germline V gene sequence: CDR1 MDHEN, CDR2 SYDVKM. V shed 5 bases, J shed 6 bases, and the junction held 9 bases outside the gene matches. The CDR3 has 15 amino acids. The DNA for the CDR3 is TGTGCCAGCAGTACCTCCCGACAGGGGGCGAAGACCCAGTACTTC. The encoded protein is CASSTSRQGAKTQYF.

The chain couples TRBV18 to TRBJ1-2; D call uncertain. V dropped 2 bases and J dropped 4 bases, with 11 bases sitting between them. CDR1 and CDR2 from the germline V gene are KGHSH and LQKENI. There are 14 residues in the CDR3. This CDR3 is CASSPMEGSYGYTF. Here the CDR3 DNA reads TGTGCCAGCTCACCAATGGAGGGAAGCTATGGCTACACCTTC.

The chain combines TRBV18 with TRBJ2-2; the D gene could be TRBD1 or TRBD2 (6 bases each). Germline values: CDR1 KGHSH, CDR2 LQKENI. V dropped 0 bases and J dropped 6 bases, with 11 bases sitting between them. CDR3 size: 15 residues. In nucleotides, the CDR3 is TGTGCCAGCTCACCACCGGGGGGCATGGCCGGGGAGCTGTTTTTT. This sequence encodes CASSPPGGMAGELFF.

The V gene is TRBV18, the J gene TRBJ2-3; D not resolved. This CDR3 contains 14 residues. Deletions cut 3 bases from V and 5 bases from J, with 12 bases between. From germline, CDR1 is KGHSH and CDR2 LQKENI. The CDR3 sequence: CASSPPQLRDTQYF. The CDR3 DNA follows: TGTGCCAGCTCACCCCCCCAACTGAGAGATACGCAGTATTTT.

The chain uses TRBV5-1 and TRBJ2-1; a weak D match, TRBD2 (6 bases). Germline V gives CDR1 SGHRS, CDR2 YFSETQ. The CDR3 runs 17 residues. Trimming cost V 3 bases and J 2 bases, with 18 bases left between them. Written as DNA, the CDR3 is TGCGCCAGCAGCTCGAATCCGCACTTAGCGGCCTACAATGAGCAGTTCTTC. Its translation is CASSSNPHLAAYNEQFF. The full variable domain, its missing parts supplied by reference TRBV5-1 and TRBJ2-1, is KAGVTQTPRYLIKTRGQQVTLSCSPISGHRSVSWYQQTPGQGLQFLFEYFSETQRNKGNFPGRFSGRQFSNSRSEMNVSTLELGDSALYLCASSSNPHLAAYNEQFFGPGTRLTVL.

The V gene is TRBV7-9, the J gene TRBJ2-1; 7 positions match TRBD1. The germline CDR1 and CDR2 sequences are SEHNR and FQNEAQ (reference sequence). The CDR3 runs 17 residues. With 5 bases clipped from V and 0 bases from J, the junction kept 10 bases outside the gene matches. Here the CDR3 DNA reads TGTGCCAGCAGCCCCCGCCCGGACAGGAGCTCCTACAATGAGCAGTTCTTC. Residues: CASSPRPDRSSYNEQFF.

V gene TRBV18 combines with J gene TRBJ1-2; a possible D gene is TRBD1 (6 bases). Germline CDR1 reads KGHSH; CDR2 reads LQKENI. Trimming removed 5 bases at V and 3 bases at J, with 22 bases between. This CDR3 region has 17 residues. CDR3: CASSTLPGRRGDYGYTF. CDR3 sequence (DNA): TGTGCCAGCTCAACTCTCCCGGGACGCAGGGGCGACTATGGCTACACCTTC.

This chain uses TRBV6-5 with TRBJ1-2, with a possible D match to TRBD1 (5 bases). V was clipped by 8 bases and J by 7 bases, with 23 bases between them. The length of the CDR3 is 15 residues. Germline V gives CDR1 MNHEY, CDR2 SVGAGI. The CDR3 nucleotides are TGTGCCAGCGGCCCCAACGTGCAGGGAGCTGCTGGCTACACCTTC. Its protein is CASGPNVQGAAGYTF.

The J gene is TRBJ1-2, the V gene TRBV6-4, with D possibly TRBD1 on 6 matching bases. Trimming shortened V by 6 bases and J by 4 bases, and 15 bases separated the two germline ends. Germline CDR1 reads MRHNA; CDR2 reads SNTAGT. The length of the CDR3 is 14 residues. CDR3 nucleotides: TGTGCCAGCAGCAACCAACAGGGAGGCTATGGCTACACCTTC. Translation: CASSNQQGGYGYTF.

The V and J genes are TRBV21-1 and TRBJ2-5; the table's D gene call, TRBD1, was not cross checked with the DNA. TRBV21-1 is a listed pseudogene. The CDR3 runs 15 residues. CDR3 protein: CASSNWGPIQETQYF. CDR3 sequence (DNA): TGTGCCAGCAGCAACTGGGGGCCGATTCAAGAGACCCAGTACTTC.

This clone was counted once. The gene calls are TRBV20-1 and TRBJ2-3; D gene unclear. V was pared by 4 bases and J by 3 bases, with 5 bases between. The germline CDR1 and CDR2 sequences are DFQATT and SNEGSKA (reference sequence). The CDR3 has 11 residues. The CDR3 sequence: CSATATDTQYF. CDR3 DNA: TGCAGTGCTACAGCGACAGATACGCAGTATTTT.

The chain joins TRBV5-1 to TRBJ1-3, with D uncertain. Trimming took 3 bases from V and 0 from J, leaving 10 bases between them. Germline V CDR1 and CDR2: SGHRS, YFSETQ. The CDR3 covers 15 residues. In DNA form, the CDR3 reads TGCGCCAGCAGCTCGGGCCCTTACTCTGGAAACACCATATATTTT. Translated: CASSSGPYSGNTIYF.